The 27 T cell receptor beta chains below all came from one sample that was sequenced in a study of molecular identifiers for immune sequencing clone quantification. TCRdb re-called the PCR reads through MiXCR, storing one row per CDR3 protein. The sample carries nearly 8,500 distinct CDR3 sequences, 33% recorded once. Sequencing used naive CD8+ T cells from blood, with Jurkat cell RNA spiked in. Regarding subset: FACS-sorted CD8+CD4-CCR7+CD45RA+ naive T cells. The receptors here all came from a human donor in good health. Some libraries in this study had Jurkat cell RNA spiked in.

This clonotype was detected a few times. The genes are TRBV28 and TRBJ2-7; 9 nucleotides line up with TRBD1. Germline CDR1 MDHEN, CDR2 SYDVKM. Trimming removed 3 bases from V and 6 bases from J; junction bases left unmatched: 18. The CDR3 runs 18 residues. CDR3 nucleotides: TGTGCCAGCAGTTTTCGTACGGTATCGTGGGACAGGGTAGCCGAGCAGTACTTC. Amino acids: CASSFRTVSWDRVAEQYF. The complete variable domain, with remaining parts taken from reference TRBV28 and TRBJ2-7, reads DVKVTQSSRYLVKRTGEKVFLECVQDMDHENMFWYRQDPGLGLRLIYFSYDVKMKEKGDIPEGYSVSREKKERFSLILESASTNQTSMYLCASSFRTVSWDRVAEQYFGPGTRLTVT.

V usage is TRBV20-1 and J usage is TRBJ2-3; perhaps TRBD2 as D (6 bases). V lost 5 bases and J lost 1, with 22 bases in between. This CDR3 is 17 amino acids long. Germline CDR1 is DFQATT and CDR2 is SNEGSKA (reference sequence). CDR3 sequence: CSAGPPGSGRRTDTQYF. CDR3 coding DNA: TGCAGTGCTGGACCCCCGGGTAGCGGACGGCGCACAGATACGCAGTATTTT.

The chain recombines TRBV6-5 with TRBJ2-7; possible D gene TRBD2, 6 bases. CDR1 and CDR2 (germline): MNHEY, SVGAGI. Trimming stripped 2 bases from V and 3 bases from J, with 11 bases between. The CDR3 extends over 14 amino acids. The CDR3 nucleotides read TGTGCCAGCAGTTACGACGGGGGTGGCTACGAGCAGTACTTC. Translated, it gives CASSYDGGGYEQYF.

As to this clonotype: At one end, the junction sequence differs from germline, possibly due to a read error. This chain joins TRBV12-3 or TRBV12-4 and TRBJ2-1, with D perhaps matching TRBD1 or TRBD2 (5 bases each). This CDR3 comprises 15 residues. The DNA of the CDR3 is TGTGCCAGCAGCTTAGAATCGGGACGGCATGCTGAGCAGTTCTTC. Translating gives CASSLESGRHAEQFF.

Judged by abundance, this clonotype is medium-sized. The chain carries TRBV28 and TRBJ2-5, with D possibly matching TRBD1 (6 bases). V was shortened by 7 bases and J by 1 base, with 13 bases between the two germline ends. The CDR3 is 14 residues long. Germline values: CDR1 MDHEN, CDR2 SYDVKM. CDR3 in amino acids: CASTETGPQETQYF. The CDR3 bases are TGTGCCAGCACCGAGACAGGACCCCAAGAGACCCAGTACTTC.

This clonotype was counted between two and nine times. The chain uses TRBV14 and TRBJ2-3, with 9 bases matching TRBD1. CDR1 is SGHDN and CDR2 is FVKESK in the germline V gene. V dropped 4 bases and J dropped 5; count of bases not matched to a gene: 10. The CDR3 runs 16 residues. The DNA of the CDR3 is TGTGCCAGCAGCCTAACCGGGACAGGGTCTAAAGATACGCAGTATTTT. It encodes CASSLTGTGSKDTQYF. The full variable domain, with the rest looked up from reference TRBV14 and TRBJ2-3, is EAGVTQFPSHSVIEKGQTVTLRCDPISGHDNLYWYRRVMGKEIKFLLHFVKESKQDESGMPNNRFLAERTGGTYSTLKVQPAELEDSGVYFCASSLTGTGSKDTQYFGPGTRLTVL.

This clonotype was detected only a few times. The V gene is TRBV7-8, the J gene TRBJ2-3; 7 nucleotides match TRBD2. The CDR3 extends over 15 amino acids. Unmatched junction bases numbered 6, after V lost 1 base and J lost 5 bases. Germline CDR1 and CDR2: SGHVS and FQNEAQ. CDR3 DNA: TGTGCCAGCAGCTTAGAGGCGGGAGTGCAAGATACGCAGTATTTT. Its protein product is CASSLEAGVQDTQYF.

In its sample, this clonotype was seen once. A clone one base away is much larger, so this may be a read error. This sequence joins TRBV28 and TRBJ2-1; TRBD2 agrees at 9 bases. Per germline, CDR1 MDHEN and CDR2 SYDVKM. The CDR3 consists of 14 residues. The CDR3 here is CAGSGTSSYNEQFF. The CDR3 nucleotides read TGTGCCGGCAGCGGGACTAGCAGCTACAATGAGCAGTTCTTC.

V usage is TRBV27 and J usage is TRBJ2-5; 7 bases are a match to TRBD2. Looked up from germline, CDR1 is MNHEY and CDR2 is SMNVEV (reference sequence). The V gene end was trimmed by 3 bases and the J gene end by 5 bases; junction bases not matched to a gene: 3. The CDR3 is 13 residues long. The CDR3 protein is CASSLVGGETQYF. The CDR3 coding sequence is TGTGCCAGCAGTTTGGTGGGAGGGGAGACCCAGTACTTC.

In its sample, this clonotype was seen a few times. The CDR3 DNA reads TGTGCCAGCAGTGAAAGGAGGGCGGGAGTTCCAGATACGCAGTATTTT. It is translated as CASSERRAGVPDTQYF. The chain has TRBV28 and TRBJ2-3; 7 nucleotides align to TRBD2. Germline loops: CDR1 MDHEN, CDR2 SYDVKM. This CDR3 is built from 16 residues. With V trimmed by 5 bases and J by 4 bases, 12 bases remained unmatched.

Within the sample, this clonotype is medium-sized. The rearrangement links TRBV28 to TRBJ1-5, with D maybe TRBD1 (5 bases). The CDR3 length is 15 residues. The V and J ends lost 3 bases and 6 bases respectively, with 15 bases between them. The V gene's germline CDR1 is MDHEN and CDR2 SYDVKM. CDR3 region: CASSFFREGSQPQHF. CDR3 nucleotide sequence: TGTGCCAGCAGTTTTTTCAGGGAGGGAAGTCAGCCCCAGCATTTT.

For the CDR3, the DNA is TGTGCCAGCAGCTTAGTAGCAGGGGAACAACTGTTTTTT. It translates to CASSLVAGEQLFF. The chain uses TRBV13 and TRBJ1-4; tentative D call: TRBD1 (6 bases). Germline CDR1 PRHDT, CDR2 FYEKMQ (reference sequence). This CDR3 region has 13 residues. Trimming cost V 1 base and J 12 bases, with 12 bases left between them.

This clonotype was seen a few times. This chain joins TRBV28 and TRBJ2-1, with 7 bases identical to TRBD1. In germline, CDR1 is MDHEN, CDR2 SYDVKM. The CDR3 is made up of 15 amino acids. Trimming cost V 2 bases and J 7 bases; bases outside gene matches: 8. Here the CDR3 DNA reads TGTGCCAGCAGTTTACGCCACAGGGGCGGTAATGAGCAGTTCTTC. Its translation: CASSLRHRGGNEQFF.

The rearrangement joins TRBV7-8 to TRBJ2-1; D gene ambiguous. The germline V gene has CDR1 SGHVS and CDR2 FQNEAQ. The CDR3 extends over 15 amino acids. The V end lost 1 base, the J end lost 9 bases, and 16 bases lay between the germline ends. CDR3 DNA sequence: TGTGCCAGCAGCTTAGACGGATCAGAGATGTTTGAGCAGTTCTTC. It specifies CASSLDGSEMFEQFF. Full variable domain (remainder filled in from reference TRBV7-8 and TRBJ2-1): GAGVSQSPRYKVAKRGQDVALRCDPISGHVSLFWYQQALGQGPEFLTYFQNEAQLDKSGLPSDRFFAERPEGSVSTLKIQRTQQEDSAVYLCASSLDGSEMFEQFFGPGTRLTVL.

This chain connects TRBV6-5 to TRBJ2-3; tentative D call: TRBD2 (6 bases). The CDR3 consists of 14 residues. Germline lookup yields CDR1 MNHEY and CDR2 SVGAGI. Trimming cost V 2 bases and J 4 bases, with 10 bases left between them. In DNA, the CDR3 is TGTGCCAGCAGTTACAGGACGGGAGCAGATACGCAGTATTTT. Translating gives CASSYRTGADTQYF.

The V and J genes are TRBV28 and TRBJ2-3; 7 bases fit TRBD2. This CDR3 is built from 16 residues. The germline gives CDR1 MDHEN, CDR2 SYDVKM. V gave up 5 bases and J gave up 4 bases; unmatched junction bases: 12. The chain's CDR3 is CASSTGGGRAPDTQYF. The CDR3 nucleotides are TGTGCCAGCAGTACCGGTGGAGGGAGGGCCCCAGATACGCAGTATTTT.

The chain combines TRBV27 with TRBJ2-5, with 8 positions matching TRBD1. This CDR3 has 17 amino acids. The trim removed 4 bases at V and 5 bases at J, leaving 15 bases unmatched. The germline V gene encodes CDR1 MNHEY and CDR2 SMNVEV (reference sequence). The CDR3 reads CASSSSSETGVHETQYF. In nucleotides, the CDR3 is TGTGCCAGCAGTTCCTCTTCCGAGACAGGGGTCCACGAGACCCAGTACTTC.

This clonotype has more than one count but fewer than ten. This chain links TRBV13 with TRBJ2-5; D gene unclear. The CDR3 contains 13 residues. Germline CDR1 and CDR2: PRHDT and FYEKMQ (reference sequence). V lost 5 bases and J lost 5, with 12 bases in between. The CDR3 region is CASSPGRAETQYF. The DNA for the CDR3 is TGTGCCAGCAGCCCGGGCCGAGCGGAGACCCAGTACTTC.

In regard to this clonotype: Compared with germline, one end of the junction differs, possibly owing to a read error. The gene calls are TRBV7-2 and TRBJ2-3, with D perhaps TRBD2 (7 bases). CDR1 is SGHTA and CDR2 is FQGNSA in the germline V gene. The CDR3 sequence is 17 residues long. CDR3 loop: CASSLGDIREAADTPYF. DNA for the CDR3: TGTGCCAGCAGCTTAGGGGACATTCGGGAGGCCGCAGATACGCCGTATTTT.

This clonotype was detected only a few times. The CDR3 loop reads CASSSRGRQWAFF. CDR3 nucleotides: TGTGCCAGCAGTTCCCGAGGGAGGCAGTGGGCTTTCTTT. The chain recombines TRBV28 with TRBJ1-1; D is unresolved. CDR3 length: 13 amino acids. Germline CDR1 and CDR2: MDHEN and SYDVKM. Trimming pared 4 bases from V and 11 bases from J, leaving 17 bases between.

This chain uses TRBV29-1 with TRBJ1-2, with 10 bases matching TRBD1. Germline V CDR1 and CDR2: SQVTM, ANQGSEA. This CDR3 region has 13 residues. V trimming: 6 bases; J trimming: 7 bases; junction bases outside the gene matches: 8. CDR3 amino acids: CSVTGTGALGYTF. The CDR3 bases are TGCAGCGTAACCGGGACAGGGGCCCTTGGCTACACCTTC.

This clonotype came up a few times. The chain carries TRBV9 and TRBJ2-7; 8 positions match TRBD2. Germline CDR1 reads SGDLS; CDR2 reads YYNGEE. V was clipped by 4 bases and J by 5 bases; unmatched bases: 2. The CDR3 has 12 amino acids. CDR3 DNA: TGTGCCAGCAGCCTTAGCGGGGACGAGCAGTACTTC. It specifies CASSLSGDEQYF. Drawing the rest from reference TRBV9 and TRBJ2-7, the complete variable domain is DSGVTQTPKHLITATGQRVTLRCSPRSGDLSVYWYQQSLDQGLQFLIQYYNGEERAKGNILERFSAQQFPDLHSELNLSSLELGDSALYFCASSLSGDEQYFGPGTRLTVT.

V is TRBV4-1 and J is TRBJ2-1; 9 nucleotides line up with TRBD1. The CDR3 extends over 15 amino acids. With V trimmed by 6 bases and J by 6 bases, 9 bases remained unmatched. CDR1 is MGHRA and CDR2 is YSYEKL in the germline V gene. This CDR3 reads CASRRPGQGFNEQFF. The CDR3 bases are TGCGCCAGCAGGCGCCCGGGACAGGGTTTCAATGAGCAGTTCTTC.

This clonotype was recorded a few times. The chain joins TRBV4-3 to TRBJ2-7; 9 bases are a match to TRBD2. This CDR3 is 16 amino acids long. V lost 0 bases to trimming and J lost 7 bases; unmatched junction nucleotides: 10. The germline gives CDR1 LGHNA, CDR2 YSLEER. CDR3 DNA: TGCGCCAGCAGCCAAGAACAAGGACTAGCGTCCTTAGAGCAGTACTTC. Its protein product is CASSQEQGLASLEQYF.

The chain joins TRBV28 to TRBJ1-2; a possible D gene is TRBD1 (5 bases). The CDR3 has 14 residues. The germline CDR1 and CDR2 sequences are MDHEN and SYDVKM. V shed 6 bases and J shed 0 bases, with 11 bases lying between them. The CDR3 DNA reads TGTGCCAGCAGCACGGGACGGACTAACTATGGCTACACCTTC. Its translation is CASSTGRTNYGYTF.

As regards this clonotype: A read error is likely, as this CDR3 ends without the conserved phenylalanine or tryptophan. This sequence joins TRBV19 and TRBJ1-1; D not certain. The germline CDR1 and CDR2 sequences are LNHDA and SQIVND (reference sequence). V gave up 8 bases and J gave up 0 bases, with 16 bases separating them. This CDR3 contains 15 residues. The CDR3 is CASAQTSALNTEAFL. The CDR3 DNA follows: TGTGCCAGTGCTCAGACTTCCGCCCTGAACACTGAAGCTTTCCTT.

This clonotype was observed a handful of times. The genes are TRBV7-9 and TRBJ2-7, with TRBD2 matching 7 bases. This CDR3 is 16 amino acids long. Looked up from germline, CDR1 is SEHNR and CDR2 is FQNEAQ (reference sequence). V was clipped by 5 bases and J by 1 base; unmatched bases: 11. The CDR3 DNA reads TGTGCCAGCAGCCCGATAGCGGGTCTAAATTCCTACGAGCAGTACTTC. It encodes CASSPIAGLNSYEQYF.